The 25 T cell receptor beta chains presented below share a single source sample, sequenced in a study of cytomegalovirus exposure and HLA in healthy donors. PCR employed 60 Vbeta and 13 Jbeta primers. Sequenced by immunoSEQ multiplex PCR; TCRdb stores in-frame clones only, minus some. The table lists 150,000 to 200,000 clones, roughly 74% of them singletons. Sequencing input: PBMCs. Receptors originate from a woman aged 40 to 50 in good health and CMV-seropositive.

CDR3 region: CASSRRDRGLGNEKLFF. The CDR3 DNA reads as TGTGCCAGCAGCCGCCGGGACAGGGGGCTAGGAAATGAAAAACTGTTTTTT. V and J are TRBV7-9 and TRBJ1-4; 12 bases are a match to TRBD1. CDR1 SEHNR and CDR2 FQNEAQ come from the germline V gene (reference sequence). The ends lost 5 bases at V and 5 bases at J; junction bases unmatched: 9. The CDR3 has 17 amino acids.

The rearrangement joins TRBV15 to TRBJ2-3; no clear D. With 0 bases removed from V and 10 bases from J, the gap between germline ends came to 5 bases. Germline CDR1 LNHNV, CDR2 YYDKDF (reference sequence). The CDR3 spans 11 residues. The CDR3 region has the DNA TGTGCCACCAGCAGAGATACTGCGCAGTATTTT. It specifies CATSRDTAQYF.

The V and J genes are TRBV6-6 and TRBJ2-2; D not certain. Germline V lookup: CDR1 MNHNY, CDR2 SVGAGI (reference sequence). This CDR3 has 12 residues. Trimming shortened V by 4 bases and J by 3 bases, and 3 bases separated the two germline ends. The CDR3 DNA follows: TGTGCCAGCAGTTCTCACACCGGGGAGCTGTTTTTT. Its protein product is CASSSHTGELFF.

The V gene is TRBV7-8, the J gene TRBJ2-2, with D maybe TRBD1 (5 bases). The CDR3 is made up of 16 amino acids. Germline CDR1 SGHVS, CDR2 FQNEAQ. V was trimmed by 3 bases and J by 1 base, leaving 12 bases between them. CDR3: CASSFRQQLNTGELFF. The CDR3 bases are TGTGCCAGCAGCTTCCGACAGCAATTGAACACCGGGGAGCTGTTTTTT.

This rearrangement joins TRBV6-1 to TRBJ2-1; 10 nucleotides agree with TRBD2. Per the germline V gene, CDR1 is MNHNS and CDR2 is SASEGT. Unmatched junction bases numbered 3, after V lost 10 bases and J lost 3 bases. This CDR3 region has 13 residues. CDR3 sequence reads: CATRTSGYNEQFF. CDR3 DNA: TGTGCCACTAGGACTAGCGGCTACAATGAGCAGTTCTTC.

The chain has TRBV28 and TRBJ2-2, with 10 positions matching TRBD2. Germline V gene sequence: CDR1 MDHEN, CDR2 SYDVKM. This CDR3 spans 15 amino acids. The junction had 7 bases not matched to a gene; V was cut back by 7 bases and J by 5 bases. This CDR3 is CASKLPTSGTGELFF. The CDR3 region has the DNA TGTGCCAGCAAACTCCCGACTAGCGGGACCGGGGAGCTGTTTTTT.

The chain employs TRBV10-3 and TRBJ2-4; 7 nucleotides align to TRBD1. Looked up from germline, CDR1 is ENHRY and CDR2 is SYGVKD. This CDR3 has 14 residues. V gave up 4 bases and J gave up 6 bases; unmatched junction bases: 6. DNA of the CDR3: TGTGCCATCAGTGGAGAGGGGGCTGTAAACATTCAGTACTTC. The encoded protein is CAISGEGAVNIQYF.

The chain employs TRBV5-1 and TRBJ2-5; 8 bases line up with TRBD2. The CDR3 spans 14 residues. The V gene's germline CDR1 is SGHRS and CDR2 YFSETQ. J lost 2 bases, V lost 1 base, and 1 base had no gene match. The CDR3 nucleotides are TGCGCCAGCAGCTTGACTAGCGGTCAAGAGACCCAGTACTTC. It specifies CASSLTSGQETQYF.

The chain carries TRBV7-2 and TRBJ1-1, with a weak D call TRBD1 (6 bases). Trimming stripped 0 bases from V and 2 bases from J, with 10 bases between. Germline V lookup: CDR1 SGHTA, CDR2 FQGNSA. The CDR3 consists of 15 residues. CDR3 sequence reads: CASSLARGANTEAFF. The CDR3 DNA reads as TGTGCCAGCAGCTTAGCGCGGGGGGCTAACACTGAAGCTTTCTTT.

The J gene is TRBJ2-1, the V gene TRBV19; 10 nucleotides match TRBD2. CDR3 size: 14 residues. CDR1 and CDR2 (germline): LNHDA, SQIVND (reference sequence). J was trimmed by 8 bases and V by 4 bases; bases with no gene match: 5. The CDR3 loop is CASSKREGRDEQFF. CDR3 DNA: TGTGCCAGTAGTAAGCGGGAGGGCCGGGATGAGCAGTTCTTC. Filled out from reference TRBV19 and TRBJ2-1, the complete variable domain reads DGGITQSPKYLFRKEGQNVTLSCEQNLNHDAMYWYRQDPGQGLRLIYYSQIVNDFQKGDIAEGYSVSREKKESFPLTVTSAQKNPTAFYLCASSKREGRDEQFFGPGTRLTVL.

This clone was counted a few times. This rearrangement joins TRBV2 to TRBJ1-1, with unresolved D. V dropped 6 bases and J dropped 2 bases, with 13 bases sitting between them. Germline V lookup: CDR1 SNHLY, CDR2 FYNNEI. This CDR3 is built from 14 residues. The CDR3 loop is CASREGLENTEAFF. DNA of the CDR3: TGTGCCAGCAGAGAGGGTTTGGAAAACACTGAAGCTTTCTTT.

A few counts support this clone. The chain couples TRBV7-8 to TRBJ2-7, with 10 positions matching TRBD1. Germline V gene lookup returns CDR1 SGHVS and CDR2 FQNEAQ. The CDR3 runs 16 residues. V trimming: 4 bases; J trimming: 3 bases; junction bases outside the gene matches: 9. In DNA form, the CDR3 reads TGTGCCAGCAGCTCATCGAGGACAGGGGGAAACTACGAGCAGTACTTC. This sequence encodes CASSSSRTGGNYEQYF.

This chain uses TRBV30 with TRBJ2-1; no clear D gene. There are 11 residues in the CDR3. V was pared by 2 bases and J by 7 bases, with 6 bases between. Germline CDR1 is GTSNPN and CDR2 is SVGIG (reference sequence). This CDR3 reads CAWSILNEQFF. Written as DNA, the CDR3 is TGTGCCTGGAGTATCCTAAATGAGCAGTTCTTC.

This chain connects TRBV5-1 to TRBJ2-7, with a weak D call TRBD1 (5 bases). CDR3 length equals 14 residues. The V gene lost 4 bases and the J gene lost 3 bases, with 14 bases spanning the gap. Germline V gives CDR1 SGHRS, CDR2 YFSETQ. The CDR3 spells CASSIRAGRYEQYF. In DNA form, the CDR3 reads TGCGCCAGCAGCATCAGGGCCGGTCGCTACGAGCAGTACTTC. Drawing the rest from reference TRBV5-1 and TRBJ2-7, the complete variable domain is KAGVTQTPRYLIKTRGQQVTLSCSPISGHRSVSWYQQTPGQGLQFLFEYFSETQRNKGNFPGRFSGRQFSNSRSEMNVSTLELGDSALYLCASSIRAGRYEQYFGPGTRLTVT.

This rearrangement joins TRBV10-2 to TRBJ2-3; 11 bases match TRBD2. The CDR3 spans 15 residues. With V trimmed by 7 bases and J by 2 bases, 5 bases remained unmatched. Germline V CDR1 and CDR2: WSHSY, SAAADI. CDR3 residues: CASKPGLAVTDTQYF. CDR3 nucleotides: TGCGCCAGCAAACCGGGACTAGCGGTCACAGATACGCAGTATTTT.

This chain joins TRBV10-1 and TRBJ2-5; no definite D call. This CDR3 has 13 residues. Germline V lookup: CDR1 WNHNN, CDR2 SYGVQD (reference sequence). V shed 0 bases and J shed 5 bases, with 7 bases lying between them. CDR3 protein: CASSESIAETQYF. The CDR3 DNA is TGCGCCAGCAGTGAGTCTATCGCGGAGACCCAGTACTTC.

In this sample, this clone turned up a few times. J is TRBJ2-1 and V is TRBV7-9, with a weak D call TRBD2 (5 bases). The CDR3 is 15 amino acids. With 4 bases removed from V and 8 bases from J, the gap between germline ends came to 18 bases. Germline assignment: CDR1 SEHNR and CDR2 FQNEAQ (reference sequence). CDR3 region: CASSSRLHSVDEQFF. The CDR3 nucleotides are TGTGCCAGCAGCTCCAGACTACATAGCGTCGATGAGCAGTTCTTC.

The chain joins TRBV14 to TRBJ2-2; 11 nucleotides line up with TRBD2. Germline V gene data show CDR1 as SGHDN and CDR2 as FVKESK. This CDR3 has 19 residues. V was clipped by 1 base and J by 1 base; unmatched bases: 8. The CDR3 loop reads CASSQGGLAGYWNTGELFF. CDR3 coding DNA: TGTGCCAGCAGCCAAGGTGGACTAGCGGGTTACTGGAACACCGGGGAGCTGTTTTTT. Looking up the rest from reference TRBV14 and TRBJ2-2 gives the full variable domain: EAGVTQFPSHSVIEKGQTVTLRCDPISGHDNLYWYRRVMGKEIKFLLHFVKESKQDESGMPNNRFLAERTGGTYSTLKVQPAELEDSGVYFCASSQGGLAGYWNTGELFFGEGSRLTVL.

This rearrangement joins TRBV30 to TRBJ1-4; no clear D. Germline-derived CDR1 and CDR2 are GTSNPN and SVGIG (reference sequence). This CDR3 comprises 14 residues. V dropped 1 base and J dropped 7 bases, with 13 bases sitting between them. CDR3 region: CAWSAGGSAEKLFF. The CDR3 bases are TGTGCCTGGAGTGCAGGAGGCTCGGCTGAAAAACTGTTTTTT. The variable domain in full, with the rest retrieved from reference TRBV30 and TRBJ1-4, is SQTIHQWPATLVQPVGSPLSLECTVEGTSNPNLYWYRQAAGRGLQLLFYSVGIGQISSEVPQNLSASRPQDRQFILSSKKLLLSDSGFYLCAWSAGGSAEKLFFGSGTQLSVL.

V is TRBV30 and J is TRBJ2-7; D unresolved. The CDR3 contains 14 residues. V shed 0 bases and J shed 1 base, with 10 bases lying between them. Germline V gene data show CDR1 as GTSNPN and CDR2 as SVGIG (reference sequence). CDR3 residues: CAWSVVKRSYEQYF. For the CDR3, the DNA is TGTGCCTGGAGTGTGGTTAAGAGATCCTACGAGCAGTACTTC.

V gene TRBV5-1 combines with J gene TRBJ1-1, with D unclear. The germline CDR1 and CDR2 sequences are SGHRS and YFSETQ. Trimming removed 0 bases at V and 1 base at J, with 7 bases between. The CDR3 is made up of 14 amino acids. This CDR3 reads CASSLALGNTEAFF. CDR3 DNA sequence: TGCGCCAGCAGCTTGGCCCTAGGGAACACTGAAGCTTTCTTT.

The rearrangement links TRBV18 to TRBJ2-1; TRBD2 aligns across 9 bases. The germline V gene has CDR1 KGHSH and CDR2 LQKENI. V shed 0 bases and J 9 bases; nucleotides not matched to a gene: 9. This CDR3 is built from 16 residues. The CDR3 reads CASSPPYSGSSGEQFF. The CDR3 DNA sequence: TGTGCCAGCTCACCACCCTATAGCGGGAGCTCTGGTGAGCAGTTCTTC.

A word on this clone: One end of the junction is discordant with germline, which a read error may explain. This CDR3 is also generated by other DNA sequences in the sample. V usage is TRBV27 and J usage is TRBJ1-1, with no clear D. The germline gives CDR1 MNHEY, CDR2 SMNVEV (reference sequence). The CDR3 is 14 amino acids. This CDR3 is CASSLRRESTEAFF. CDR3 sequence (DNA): TGTGCCAGCAGTTTACGGCGGGAGAGCACTGAGGCTTTCTTT.

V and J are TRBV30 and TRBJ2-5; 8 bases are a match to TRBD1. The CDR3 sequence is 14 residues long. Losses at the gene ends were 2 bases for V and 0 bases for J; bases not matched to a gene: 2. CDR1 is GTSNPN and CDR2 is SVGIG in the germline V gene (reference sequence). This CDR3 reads CAWSNRGYQETQYF. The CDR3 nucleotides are TGTGCCTGGAGTAACAGGGGGTACCAAGAGACCCAGTACTTC.

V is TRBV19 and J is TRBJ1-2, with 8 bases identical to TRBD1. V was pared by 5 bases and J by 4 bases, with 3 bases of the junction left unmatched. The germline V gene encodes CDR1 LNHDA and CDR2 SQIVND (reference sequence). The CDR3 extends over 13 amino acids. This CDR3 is CASSEQGGYGYTF. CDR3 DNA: TGTGCCAGTAGTGAACAGGGGGGCTATGGCTACACCTTC.